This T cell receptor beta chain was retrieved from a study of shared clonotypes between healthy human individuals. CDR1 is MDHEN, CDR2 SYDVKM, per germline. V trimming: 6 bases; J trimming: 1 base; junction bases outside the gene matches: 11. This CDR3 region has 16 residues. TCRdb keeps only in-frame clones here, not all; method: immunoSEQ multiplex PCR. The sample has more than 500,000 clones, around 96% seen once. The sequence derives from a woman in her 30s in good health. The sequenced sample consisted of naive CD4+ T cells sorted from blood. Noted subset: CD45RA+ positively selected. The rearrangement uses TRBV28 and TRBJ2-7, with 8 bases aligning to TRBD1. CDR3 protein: CASSTASGTGSYEQYF. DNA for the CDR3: TGTGCCAGCAGCACCGCGTCCGGGACAGGATCCTACGAGCAGTACTTC. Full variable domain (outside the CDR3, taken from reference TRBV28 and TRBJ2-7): DVKVTQSSRYLVKRTGEKVFLECVQDMDHENMFWYRQDPGLGLRLIYFSYDVKMKEKGDIPEGYSVSREKKERFSLILESASTNQTSMYLCASSTASGTGSYEQYFGPGTRLTVT.